These 30 T cell receptor beta chains were all obtained from the same sample, sequenced in a study of T cell responses to AZD1222 COVID-19 vaccine. Measured with immunoSEQ multiplex PCR; TCRdb has only the in-frame clones, and not every one. The table includes some 150,000 clones, roughly 90% detected once. The sequences come from peripheral blood, collected 28 days after the second AZD1222 dose. Receptors were obtained from an adult who received the AZD1222 COVID-19 vaccine.

The chain uses TRBV5-5 and TRBJ2-1; either TRBD1 or TRBD2 may supply D (5 bases each). The ends were cut back, 3 bases at V and 2 bases at J, with 12 bases in the middle. The CDR3 covers 15 residues. CDR1 is SGHKS, CDR2 YYEKEE, per germline (reference sequence). The CDR3 DNA is TGTGCCAGCAGCTCCCGGGACCAGCCCTACAATGAGCAGTTCTTC. It is translated as CASSSRDQPYNEQFF.

The rearrangement links TRBV27 to TRBJ2-5; D remains ambiguous. Germline V gene sequence: CDR1 MNHEY, CDR2 SMNVEV (reference sequence). The CDR3 is made up of 14 amino acids. V was shortened by 8 bases and J by 5 bases, with 18 bases between the two germline ends. The CDR3 sequence: CASGGPGARETQYF. In nucleotides, the CDR3 is TGTGCCAGCGGCGGCCCCGGAGCGCGGGAGACCCAGTACTTC.

V is TRBV15 and J is TRBJ1-2; no definite D call. Deletions cut 0 bases from V and 8 bases from J, with 13 bases between. CDR1 is LNHNV, CDR2 YYDKDF, per germline (reference sequence). The CDR3 consists of 14 residues. CDR3 loop: CATSRDYLGGGYTF. The CDR3, as DNA: TGTGCCACCAGCAGAGATTATCTGGGAGGGGGCTACACCTTC.

This chain joins TRBV28 and TRBJ2-7; TRBD1 might be the D (7 bases). V lost 4 bases, J lost 4 bases, and 17 bases lay in between. The CDR3 spans 15 residues. Germline CDR1 reads MDHEN; CDR2 reads SYDVKM. This CDR3 reads CASSSTGRFAYEQYF. The CDR3 nucleotides are TGTGCCAGCAGTTCGACAGGGAGGTTCGCGTACGAGCAGTACTTC.

This chain uses TRBV5-6 with TRBJ2-1, with TRBD2 identical over 7 bases. The V and J ends lost 6 bases and 4 bases, in that order; junction bases with no gene match: 10. Germline assignment: CDR1 SGHDT and CDR2 YYEEEE. The CDR3 runs 15 residues. CDR3 bases: TGTGCCAGCACCTGGCGGGGGAGGGCTTACAATGAGCAGTTCTTC. This encodes CASTWRGRAYNEQFF.

This clone was picked up a small number of times. The rearrangement joins TRBV28 to TRBJ2-1, with TRBD2 identical over 9 bases. The CDR3 contains 15 residues. V dropped 2 bases and J dropped 10; count of bases not matched to a gene: 9. The germline V gene has CDR1 MDHEN and CDR2 SYDVKM. CDR3 in DNA: TGTGCCAGCAGTTTAAGGCGGGAGGGGCGATGGGAGCAGTTCTTC. Its protein product is CASSLRREGRWEQFF.

V usage is TRBV3-1 (or the pseudogene TRBV3-2) and J usage is TRBJ1-1; D remains unclear. The V end was cut by 3 bases, the J end by 0 bases, with 11 bases between. Germline CDR1 and CDR2: LGHDT and YNNKEL (reference sequence). This CDR3 comprises 15 residues. CDR3 in amino acids: CASSHMVLMNTEAFF. CDR3 in DNA: TGTGCCAGCAGCCACATGGTCCTTATGAACACTGAAGCTTTCTTT.

V usage is TRBV30 and J usage is TRBJ1-1; tentatively, D is TRBD1 (6 bases). This CDR3 has 13 amino acids. Trimming removed 2 bases from V and 8 bases from J, with 15 bases in between. Per germline, CDR1 GTSNPN and CDR2 SVGIG (reference sequence). CDR3 amino acids: CAWSQGPLREAFF. CDR3 in DNA: TGTGCCTGGAGTCAGGGGCCCCTCCGAGAAGCTTTCTTT.

This chain connects TRBV19 to TRBJ1-4; the D gene is possibly TRBD1 (6 bases). The CDR3 sequence is 15 residues long. Trimming stripped 6 bases from V and 7 bases from J, with 18 bases between. In germline, CDR1 is LNHDA, CDR2 SQIVND (reference sequence). CDR3 amino acids: CASRTGSAAGEKLFF. CDR3 nucleotide sequence: TGTGCCAGTAGAACAGGGTCGGCAGCGGGTGAAAAACTGTTTTTT.

J is TRBJ1-1 and V is TRBV10-3; D unclear. V was clipped by 8 bases and J by 5 bases, with 15 bases between them. CDR1 is ENHRY and CDR2 is SYGVKD in the germline V gene. This CDR3 has 13 residues. CDR3 coding DNA: TGTGCCATCGGGGTCTCGGCAAAAACTGAAGCTTTCTTT. This translates into CAIGVSAKTEAFF.

This chain uses TRBV29-1 with TRBJ2-7; D might be TRBD2 (5 bases). The CDR3 is 13 amino acids. Between the trimmed V and J ends, which lost 4 bases and 4 bases, there was a span of 14 bases. The germline CDR1 and CDR2 sequences are SQVTM and ANQGSEA. CDR3: CSVVTGVAYEQYF. In DNA form, the CDR3 reads TGCAGCGTTGTAACCGGGGTTGCTTACGAGCAGTACTTC.

The V and J genes are TRBV5-4 and TRBJ2-5; D tentatively reads TRBD1 or TRBD2 (5 bases each). The CDR3 extends over 16 amino acids. The V gene lost 3 bases and the J gene lost 6 bases, with 21 bases spanning the gap. Per the germline V gene, CDR1 is SGHNT and CDR2 is YYREEE (reference sequence). The CDR3 here is CASSSQGGSRGQTQYF. The CDR3 DNA follows: TGTGCCAGCAGCTCGCAGGGTGGGAGTCGCGGTCAGACCCAGTACTTC.

The V call is TRBV2, the J call TRBJ2-2; a weak D match, TRBD1 (5 bases). CDR3 length: 16 residues. Germline V gene data show CDR1 as SNHLY and CDR2 as FYNNEI. V was clipped by 3 bases and J by 0 bases, with 11 bases between them. The CDR3 sequence: CASSDPGYSNTGELFF. The CDR3 DNA reads TGTGCCAGCAGTGACCCAGGGTACTCGAACACCGGGGAGCTGTTTTTT.

This chain links TRBV2 with TRBJ1-1; D perhaps matches TRBD1 (6 bases). Trimming removed 6 bases at V and 5 bases at J, with 13 bases between. CDR1 and CDR2 (germline): SNHLY, FYNNEI. This CDR3 region has 13 residues. The CDR3 reads CASRTGQLTEAFF. Written as DNA, the CDR3 is TGTGCCAGCAGGACCGGACAGCTTACTGAAGCTTTCTTT.

V and J are TRBV24-1 and TRBJ1-2; tentatively, D is TRBD1 (5 bases). Trimming removed 5 bases at V and 6 bases at J, with 12 bases between. The CDR3 length is 13 residues. The germline V gene encodes CDR1 KGHDR and CDR2 SFDVKD. This CDR3 reads CATSAHARDGYTF. The CDR3 nucleotides read TGTGCCACCAGTGCCCACGCCAGGGATGGCTACACCTTC.

On this clone itself: At the DNA level, this CDR3 is encoded by other sequences in the same sample as well. V is TRBV20-1 and J is TRBJ2-5; D not resolved. Germline V gene sequence: CDR1 DFQATT, CDR2 SNEGSKA (reference sequence). The CDR3 extends over 10 amino acids. Trimming shortened V by 1 base and J by 4 bases, and 1 base separated the two germline ends. This CDR3 reads CSARGETQYF. CDR3 nucleotides: TGCAGTGCTAGAGGAGAGACCCAGTACTTC.

The rearrangement joins TRBV7-2 to TRBJ1-5, with D perhaps TRBD1 (5 bases). In germline, CDR1 is SGHTA, CDR2 FQGNSA. V lost 6 bases to trimming and J lost 6 bases, with 18 bases between them. The CDR3 runs 15 residues. The CDR3 is CASSSGPGKLQPQHF. CDR3 nucleotide sequence: TGTGCCAGCAGTTCTGGTCCAGGGAAGCTTCAGCCCCAGCATTTT.

The rearrangement uses TRBV7-9 and TRBJ2-5; 12 bases fit TRBD1. The CDR3 has 16 amino acids. CDR1 SEHNR and CDR2 FQNEAQ come from the germline V gene (reference sequence). Trimming cost V 3 bases and J 1 base; bases outside gene matches: 3. CDR3 nucleotides: TGTGCCAGCAGCTTTGGGACAGGGGGCAGCCAAGAGACCCAGTACTTC. This gives the protein CASSFGTGGSQETQYF.

The V call is TRBV5-1, the J call TRBJ1-3, with 7 bases matching TRBD1. The CDR3 has 17 amino acids. The J segment lost 2 bases and the V segment lost 0 bases, leaving 8 bases of the junction unmatched. Germline lookup yields CDR1 SGHRS and CDR2 YFSETQ. The CDR3 protein is CASSLGDSTGPGNTIYF. The CDR3 DNA reads as TGCGCCAGCAGCTTGGGGGACTCGACAGGGCCTGGAAACACCATATATTTT.

This clone appeared a few times. V and J are TRBV23-1 and TRBJ2-7; D possibly matches TRBD1 or TRBD2 (5 bases each). TRBV23-1 is an open reading frame, and its role is uncertain. The CDR3 is made up of 14 amino acids. V was pared by 3 bases and J by 3 bases, with 12 bases between. The CDR3 coding sequence is TGCGCCAGCAGTCAGGCCGGGACCCTCTACGAGCAGTACTTC. Protein sequence: CASSQAGTLYEQYF.

V gene TRBV12-3 or TRBV12-4 combines with J gene TRBJ1-5, with a possible D match to TRBD1 (5 bases). The CDR3 is made up of 13 amino acids. V was clipped by 5 bases and J by 6 bases, with 11 bases between them. In DNA form, the CDR3 reads TGTGCCAGCAGTGCAGGGTTCCCTCAGCCCCAGCATTTT. Translated, it gives CASSAGFPQPQHF.

The genes are TRBV7-2 and TRBJ1-5; D uncertain. Trimming shortened V by 5 bases and J by 1 base, and 15 bases separated the two germline ends. The CDR3 has 16 amino acids. In germline, CDR1 is SGHTA, CDR2 FQGNSA. The CDR3 spells CASSPHRPGSNQPQHF. The CDR3 DNA is TGTGCCAGCAGCCCCCACCGACCTGGCAGCAATCAGCCCCAGCATTTT.

The chain has TRBV15 and TRBJ1-3, with no clear D. Looked up from germline, CDR1 is LNHNV and CDR2 is YYDKDF (reference sequence). CDR3 size: 14 residues. V was trimmed by 5 bases and J by 0 bases, leaving 8 bases between them. DNA for the CDR3: TGTGCCACCAGCCTACATAGCTCTGGAAACACCATATATTTT. Protein sequence: CATSLHSSGNTIYF.

V and J are TRBV3-1 (or the pseudogene TRBV3-2) and TRBJ2-7, with 7 bases aligning to TRBD1. V lost 6 bases, J lost 3 bases, and 5 bases stayed unmatched. Germline loops: CDR1 LGHDT, CDR2 YNNKEL (reference sequence). This CDR3 contains 13 residues. The CDR3 sequence is CASSRQGDYEQYF. CDR3 sequence (DNA): TGTGCCAGCAGTCGACAGGGTGACTACGAGCAGTACTTC.

The rearrangement joins TRBV12-5 to TRBJ1-1, with TRBD1 identical over 10 bases. This CDR3 has 14 residues. Germline V lookup: CDR1 LGHNT, CDR2 FRNRAP. Trimming cost V 5 bases and J 7 bases; bases outside gene matches: 7. Here the CDR3 DNA reads TGTGCTAGTGGTAGACAGGGGGCGCAGGGTGAAGCTTTCTTT. Its translation: CASGRQGAQGEAFF.

The genes are TRBV24-1 and TRBJ2-1; D is ambiguous. Trimming removed 9 bases at V and 10 bases at J, with 15 bases between. CDR3 length equals 12 residues. Germline loops: CDR1 KGHDR, CDR2 SFDVKD. This CDR3 reads CATADSSGEQFF. CDR3 nucleotide sequence: TGTGCCACCGCCGACTCCTCAGGAGAGCAGTTCTTC.

The rearrangement links TRBV2 to TRBJ2-3; weak D call: TRBD1 (5 bases). V was clipped by 8 bases and J by 1 base, with 10 bases between them. Germline V gives CDR1 SNHLY, CDR2 FYNNEI. The CDR3 extends over 13 amino acids. The CDR3 loop is CASFRVGTDTQYF. The CDR3 region has the DNA TGTGCCAGCTTCAGGGTTGGCACAGATACGCAGTATTTT.

The genes are TRBV18 and TRBJ1-1, with D uncertain. CDR3 size: 13 residues. V lost 4 bases and J 3 bases, leaving 9 bases between the germline ends. Germline-derived CDR1 and CDR2 are KGHSH and LQKENI. CDR3 in amino acids: CASSRRLDTEAFF. In DNA, the CDR3 is TGTGCCAGCTCACGTCGGTTAGACACTGAAGCTTTCTTT.

This chain uses TRBV13 with TRBJ1-1; 8 nucleotides line up with TRBD1. The CDR3 runs 15 residues. Germline values: CDR1 PRHDT, CDR2 FYEKMQ (reference sequence). Trimming at V came to 5 bases and at J to 4 bases, leaving 9 bases not matched to a gene. DNA of the CDR3: TGTGCCAGCAGCCTCGGGACAGGACCTTCCACTGAAGCTTTCTTT. Translation gives CASSLGTGPSTEAFF.

This clone was picked up one time. The J gene is TRBJ2-7, the V gene TRBV5-1; TRBD2 matches 7 bases. The V segment lost 0 bases and the J segment 3 bases; nucleotides outside the gene matches: 6. The CDR3 contains 15 residues. Per the germline V gene, CDR1 is SGHRS and CDR2 is YFSETQ. The CDR3, as DNA: TGCGCCAGCAGCTTGGCCAGCGGCGGGAGCTACGAGCAGTACTTC. Its protein is CASSLASGGSYEQYF.